This TCR beta chain was documented in a study of CD8 T cells in Susac syndrome. The authors reverse transcribed roughly 0.5 to 1 ug RNA with random hexamers. TCRdb processed the immunoSEQ multiplex PCR reads anew with MiXCR; each CDR3 protein has one entry. Here the sample spans some 200,000 distinct CDR3 sequences, roughly 94% being singletons. The V gene's germline CDR1 is MNHEY and CDR2 SVGEGT. The V and J ends lost 6 bases and 0 bases, in that order; junction bases with no gene match: 8. The CDR3 length is 16 residues. The rearrangement links TRBV6-2 or TRBV6-3 to TRBJ2-1; 7 bases are a match to TRBD1. This clonotype was sampled from a human donor with Susac syndrome. Sequencing input: CD8+ T cells from PBMCs. CDR3 in amino acids: CASRVGGVGSYNEQFF. CDR3 nucleotide sequence: TGTGCCAGCAGGGTAGGGGGCGTCGGCTCCTACAATGAGCAGTTCTTC.